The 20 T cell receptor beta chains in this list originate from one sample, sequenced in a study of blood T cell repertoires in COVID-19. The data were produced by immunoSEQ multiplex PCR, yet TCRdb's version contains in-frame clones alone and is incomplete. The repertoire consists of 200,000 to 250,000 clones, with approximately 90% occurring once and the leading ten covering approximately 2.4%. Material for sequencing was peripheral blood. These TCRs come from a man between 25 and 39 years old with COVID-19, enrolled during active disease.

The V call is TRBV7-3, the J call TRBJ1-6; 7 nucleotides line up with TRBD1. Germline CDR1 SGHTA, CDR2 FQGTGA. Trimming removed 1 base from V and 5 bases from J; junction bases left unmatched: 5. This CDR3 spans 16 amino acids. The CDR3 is CASSLRGGQNNSPLHF. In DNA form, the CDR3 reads TGTGCCAGCAGCTTAAGAGGGGGACAGAATAATTCACCCCTCCACTTT.

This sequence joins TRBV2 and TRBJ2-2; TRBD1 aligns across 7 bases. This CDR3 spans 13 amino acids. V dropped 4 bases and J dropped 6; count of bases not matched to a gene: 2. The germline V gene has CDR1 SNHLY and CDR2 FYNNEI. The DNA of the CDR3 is TGTGCCAGCAGTGCGGACAGGTCCGGGGAGCTGTTTTTT. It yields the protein CASSADRSGELFF.

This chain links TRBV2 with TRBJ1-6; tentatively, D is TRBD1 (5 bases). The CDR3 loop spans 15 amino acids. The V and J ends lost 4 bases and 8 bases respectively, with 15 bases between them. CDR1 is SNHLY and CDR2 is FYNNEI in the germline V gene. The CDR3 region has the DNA TGTGCCAGCAGTGCAGGGAGGCCCGTGGATTCACCCCTCCACTTT. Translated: CASSAGRPVDSPLHF. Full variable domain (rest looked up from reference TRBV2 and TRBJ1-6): EPEVTQTPSHQVTQMGQEVILRCVPISNHLYFYWYRQILGQKVEFLVSFYNNEISEKSEIFDDQFSVERPDGSNFTLKIRSTKLEDSAMYFCASSAGRPVDSPLHFGNGTRLTVT.

CDR3 sequence reads: CASSLLSGEETQYF. The CDR3 DNA is TGTGCCAGCAGTTTATTATCGGGGGAGGAGACCCAGTACTTC. This chain connects TRBV27 to TRBJ2-5; tentative D call: TRBD2 (6 bases). Germline CDR1 reads MNHEY; CDR2 reads SMNVEV (reference sequence). Trimming removed 1 base at V and 5 bases at J, with 11 bases between. CDR3 length equals 14 residues.

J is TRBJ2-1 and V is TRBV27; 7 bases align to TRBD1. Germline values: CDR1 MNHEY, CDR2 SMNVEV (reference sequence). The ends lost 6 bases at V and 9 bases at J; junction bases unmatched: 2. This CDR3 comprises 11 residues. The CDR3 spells CASRRTGEQFF. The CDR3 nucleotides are TGTGCCAGCAGAAGGACAGGTGAGCAGTTCTTC.

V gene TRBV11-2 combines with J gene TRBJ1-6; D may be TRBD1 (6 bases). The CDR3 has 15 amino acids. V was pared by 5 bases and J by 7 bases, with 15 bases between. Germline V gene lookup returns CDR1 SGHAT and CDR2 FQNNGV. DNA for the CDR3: TGTGCCAGCAGCACCATCACAGGGTGGAATTCACCCCTCCACTTT. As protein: CASSTITGWNSPLHF.

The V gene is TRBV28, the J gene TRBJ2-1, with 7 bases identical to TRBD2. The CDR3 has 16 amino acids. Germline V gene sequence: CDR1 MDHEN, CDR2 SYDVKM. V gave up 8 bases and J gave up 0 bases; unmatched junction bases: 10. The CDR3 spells CASRTTSAVSYNEQFF. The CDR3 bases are TGTGCCAGCCGTACTACTAGCGCTGTCTCCTACAATGAGCAGTTCTTC.

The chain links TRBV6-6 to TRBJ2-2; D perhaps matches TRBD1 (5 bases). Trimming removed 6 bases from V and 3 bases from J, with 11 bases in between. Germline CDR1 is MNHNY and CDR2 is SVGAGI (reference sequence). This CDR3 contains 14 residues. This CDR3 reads CASRSVRDTGELFF. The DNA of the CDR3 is TGTGCCAGCAGATCGGTCAGGGACACCGGGGAGCTGTTTTTT.

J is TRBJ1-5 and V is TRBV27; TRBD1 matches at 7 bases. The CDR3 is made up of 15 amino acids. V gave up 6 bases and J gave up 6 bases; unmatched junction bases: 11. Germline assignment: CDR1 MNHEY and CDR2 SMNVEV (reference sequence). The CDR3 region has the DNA TGTGCCAGCAGCCCCCGTCGACAGGGTGGTCAGCCCCAGCATTTT. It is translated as CASSPRRQGGQPQHF.

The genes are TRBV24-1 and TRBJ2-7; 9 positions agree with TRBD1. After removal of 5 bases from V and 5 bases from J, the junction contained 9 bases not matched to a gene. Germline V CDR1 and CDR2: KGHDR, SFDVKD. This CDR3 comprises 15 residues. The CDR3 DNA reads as TGTGCCACCAGTGCTAATAAGGGACAGGGAAACGAGCAGTACTTC. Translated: CATSANKGQGNEQYF.

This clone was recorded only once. CDR3 sequence (DNA): TGTGCCAGCAGTTCCGGACAGGGGAACACCGGGGAGCTGTTTTTT. This encodes CASSSGQGNTGELFF. The J gene is TRBJ2-2, the V gene TRBV6-2 or TRBV6-3, with 8 bases that match TRBD1. Germline-derived CDR1 and CDR2 are MNHEY and SVGEGT. CDR3 length equals 15 residues. V was clipped by 4 bases and J by 1 base; unmatched bases: 2.

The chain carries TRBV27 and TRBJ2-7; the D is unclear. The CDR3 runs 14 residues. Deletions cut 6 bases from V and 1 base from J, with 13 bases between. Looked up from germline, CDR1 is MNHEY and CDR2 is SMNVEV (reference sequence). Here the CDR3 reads CASRPLTPSYEQYF. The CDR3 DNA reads TGTGCCAGCAGACCGCTAACTCCGTCCTACGAGCAGTACTTC.

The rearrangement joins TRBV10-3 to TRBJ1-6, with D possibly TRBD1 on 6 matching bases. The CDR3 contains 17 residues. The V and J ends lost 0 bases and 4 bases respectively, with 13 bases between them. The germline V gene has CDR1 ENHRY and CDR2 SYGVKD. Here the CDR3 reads CAISESKTGDYNSPLHF. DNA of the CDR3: TGTGCCATCAGTGAGTCGAAGACAGGAGATTATAATTCACCCCTCCACTTT.

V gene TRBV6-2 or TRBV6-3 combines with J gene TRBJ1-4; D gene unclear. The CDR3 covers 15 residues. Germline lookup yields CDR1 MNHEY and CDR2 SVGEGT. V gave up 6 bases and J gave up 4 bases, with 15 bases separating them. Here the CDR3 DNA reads TGTGCCAGCAGCCCTTACATGCGGGGTAATGAAAAACTGTTTTTT. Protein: CASSPYMRGNEKLFF.

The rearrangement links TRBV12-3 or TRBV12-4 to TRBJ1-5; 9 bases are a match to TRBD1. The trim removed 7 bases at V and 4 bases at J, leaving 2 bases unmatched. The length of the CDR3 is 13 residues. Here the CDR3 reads CASMTGGNQPQHF. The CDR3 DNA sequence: TGTGCCAGCATGACAGGGGGGAATCAGCCCCAGCATTTT.

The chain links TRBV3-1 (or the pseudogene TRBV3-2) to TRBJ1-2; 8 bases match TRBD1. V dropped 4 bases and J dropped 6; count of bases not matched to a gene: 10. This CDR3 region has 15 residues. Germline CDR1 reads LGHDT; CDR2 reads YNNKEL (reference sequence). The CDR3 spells CASSPQGTGYDGYTF. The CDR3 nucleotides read TGTGCCAGCAGCCCCCAGGGGACAGGATACGATGGCTACACCTTC.

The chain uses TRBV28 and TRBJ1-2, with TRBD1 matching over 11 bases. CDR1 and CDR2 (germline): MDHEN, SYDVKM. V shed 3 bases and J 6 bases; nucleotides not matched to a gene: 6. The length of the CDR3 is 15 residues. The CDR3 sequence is CASSFWDRGRNGYTF. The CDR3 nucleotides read TGTGCCAGCAGTTTCTGGGACAGGGGGAGGAATGGCTACACCTTC.

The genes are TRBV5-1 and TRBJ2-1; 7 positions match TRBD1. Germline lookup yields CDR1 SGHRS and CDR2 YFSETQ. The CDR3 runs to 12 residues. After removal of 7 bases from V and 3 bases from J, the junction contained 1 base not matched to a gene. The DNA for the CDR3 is TGCGCCAGCTACAGGGGCTACAATGAGCAGTTCTTC. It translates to CASYRGYNEQFF. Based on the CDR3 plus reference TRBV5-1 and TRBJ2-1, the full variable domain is KAGVTQTPRYLIKTRGQQVTLSCSPISGHRSVSWYQQTPGQGLQFLFEYFSETQRNKGNFPGRFSGRQFSNSRSEMNVSTLELGDSALYLCASYRGYNEQFFGPGTRLTVL.

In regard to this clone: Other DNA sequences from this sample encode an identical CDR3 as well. The CDR3 protein is CASSHRDRGRETQYF. CDR3 nucleotides: TGTGCCAGCAGTCACCGGGACAGGGGGCGAGAGACCCAGTACTTC. The genes are TRBV27 and TRBJ2-5; 12 nucleotides agree with TRBD1. Germline V gene lookup returns CDR1 MNHEY and CDR2 SMNVEV (reference sequence). The CDR3 runs 15 residues. V was pared by 5 bases and J by 4 bases, with 5 bases of the junction left unmatched.

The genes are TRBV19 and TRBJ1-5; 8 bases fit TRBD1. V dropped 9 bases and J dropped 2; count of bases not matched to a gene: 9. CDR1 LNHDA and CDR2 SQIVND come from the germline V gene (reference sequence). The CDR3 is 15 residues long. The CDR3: CASDADRGGNQPQHF. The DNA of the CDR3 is TGTGCCAGCGATGCCGACAGGGGTGGCAATCAGCCCCAGCATTTT.